The sequence of this TCR beta chain was determined in a study of spatial heterogeneity in lung cancer. Study details: A T cell module score from matched bulk RNA-seq correlated strongly with TCR transcript counts in tumor regions. For the average unique TCR and UMI combination, more than 8.5 occurrences appeared in raw reads. Findings of the study overall: Tumors with more nonsynonymous mutations had more expanded intratumoral alpha and beta TCRs.

This clonotype is medium-sized. The target antigen is unknown. In a library made to pick up alpha chains, this beta chain is a stray read with a size that means little. Every TCR cDNA molecule carried a tag that served as a unique molecular identifier. TCRdb analysed the 5' RACE reads with MiXCR anew, one entry per CDR3 protein. The sample consists of some 7,000 distinct CDR3 sequences, more than 13% of them appearing once. The CDR3 extends over 14 amino acids. The germline V gene has CDR1 SGHKS and CDR2 YYEKEE (reference sequence). With 0 bases removed from V and 4 bases from J, the gap between germline ends came to 10 bases. The time point denotes: sample taken at primary tumor resection. No cells were sorted before sequencing. The whole RNA sequenced was extracted from tumor, nontumor lung or frozen PBMC.

The source is a male donor with early-stage non-small cell lung cancer. V and J are TRBV5-5 and TRBJ1-2; D is perhaps TRBD1 (5 bases). The sample in question was lung tumor tissue, obtained at surgery. This CDR3 is CASSLVAGTYGYTF. CDR3 nucleotide sequence: TGTGCCAGCAGCTTGGTGGCAGGGACCTATGGCTACACCTTC.